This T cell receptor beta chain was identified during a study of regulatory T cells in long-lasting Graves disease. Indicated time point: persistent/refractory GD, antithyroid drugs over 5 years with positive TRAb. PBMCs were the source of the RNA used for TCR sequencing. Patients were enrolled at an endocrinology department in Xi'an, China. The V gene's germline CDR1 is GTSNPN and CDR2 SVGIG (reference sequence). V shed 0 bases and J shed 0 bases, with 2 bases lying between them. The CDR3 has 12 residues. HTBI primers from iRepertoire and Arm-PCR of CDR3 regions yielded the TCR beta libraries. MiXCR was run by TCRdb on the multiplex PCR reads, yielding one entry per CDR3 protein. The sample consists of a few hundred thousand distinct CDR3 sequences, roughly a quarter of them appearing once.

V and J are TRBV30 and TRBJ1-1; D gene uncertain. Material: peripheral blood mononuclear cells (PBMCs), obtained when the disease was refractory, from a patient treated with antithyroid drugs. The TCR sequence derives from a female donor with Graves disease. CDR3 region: CAWSVMNTEAFF. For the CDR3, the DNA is TGTGCCTGGAGTGTCATGAACACTGAAGCTTTCTTT. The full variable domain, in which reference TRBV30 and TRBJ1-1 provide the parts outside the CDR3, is SQTIHQWPATLVQPVGSPLSLECTVEGTSNPNLYWYRQAAGRGLQLLFYSVGIGQISSEVPQNLSASRPQDRQFILSSKKLLLSDSGFYLCAWSVMNTEAFFGQGTRLTVV.